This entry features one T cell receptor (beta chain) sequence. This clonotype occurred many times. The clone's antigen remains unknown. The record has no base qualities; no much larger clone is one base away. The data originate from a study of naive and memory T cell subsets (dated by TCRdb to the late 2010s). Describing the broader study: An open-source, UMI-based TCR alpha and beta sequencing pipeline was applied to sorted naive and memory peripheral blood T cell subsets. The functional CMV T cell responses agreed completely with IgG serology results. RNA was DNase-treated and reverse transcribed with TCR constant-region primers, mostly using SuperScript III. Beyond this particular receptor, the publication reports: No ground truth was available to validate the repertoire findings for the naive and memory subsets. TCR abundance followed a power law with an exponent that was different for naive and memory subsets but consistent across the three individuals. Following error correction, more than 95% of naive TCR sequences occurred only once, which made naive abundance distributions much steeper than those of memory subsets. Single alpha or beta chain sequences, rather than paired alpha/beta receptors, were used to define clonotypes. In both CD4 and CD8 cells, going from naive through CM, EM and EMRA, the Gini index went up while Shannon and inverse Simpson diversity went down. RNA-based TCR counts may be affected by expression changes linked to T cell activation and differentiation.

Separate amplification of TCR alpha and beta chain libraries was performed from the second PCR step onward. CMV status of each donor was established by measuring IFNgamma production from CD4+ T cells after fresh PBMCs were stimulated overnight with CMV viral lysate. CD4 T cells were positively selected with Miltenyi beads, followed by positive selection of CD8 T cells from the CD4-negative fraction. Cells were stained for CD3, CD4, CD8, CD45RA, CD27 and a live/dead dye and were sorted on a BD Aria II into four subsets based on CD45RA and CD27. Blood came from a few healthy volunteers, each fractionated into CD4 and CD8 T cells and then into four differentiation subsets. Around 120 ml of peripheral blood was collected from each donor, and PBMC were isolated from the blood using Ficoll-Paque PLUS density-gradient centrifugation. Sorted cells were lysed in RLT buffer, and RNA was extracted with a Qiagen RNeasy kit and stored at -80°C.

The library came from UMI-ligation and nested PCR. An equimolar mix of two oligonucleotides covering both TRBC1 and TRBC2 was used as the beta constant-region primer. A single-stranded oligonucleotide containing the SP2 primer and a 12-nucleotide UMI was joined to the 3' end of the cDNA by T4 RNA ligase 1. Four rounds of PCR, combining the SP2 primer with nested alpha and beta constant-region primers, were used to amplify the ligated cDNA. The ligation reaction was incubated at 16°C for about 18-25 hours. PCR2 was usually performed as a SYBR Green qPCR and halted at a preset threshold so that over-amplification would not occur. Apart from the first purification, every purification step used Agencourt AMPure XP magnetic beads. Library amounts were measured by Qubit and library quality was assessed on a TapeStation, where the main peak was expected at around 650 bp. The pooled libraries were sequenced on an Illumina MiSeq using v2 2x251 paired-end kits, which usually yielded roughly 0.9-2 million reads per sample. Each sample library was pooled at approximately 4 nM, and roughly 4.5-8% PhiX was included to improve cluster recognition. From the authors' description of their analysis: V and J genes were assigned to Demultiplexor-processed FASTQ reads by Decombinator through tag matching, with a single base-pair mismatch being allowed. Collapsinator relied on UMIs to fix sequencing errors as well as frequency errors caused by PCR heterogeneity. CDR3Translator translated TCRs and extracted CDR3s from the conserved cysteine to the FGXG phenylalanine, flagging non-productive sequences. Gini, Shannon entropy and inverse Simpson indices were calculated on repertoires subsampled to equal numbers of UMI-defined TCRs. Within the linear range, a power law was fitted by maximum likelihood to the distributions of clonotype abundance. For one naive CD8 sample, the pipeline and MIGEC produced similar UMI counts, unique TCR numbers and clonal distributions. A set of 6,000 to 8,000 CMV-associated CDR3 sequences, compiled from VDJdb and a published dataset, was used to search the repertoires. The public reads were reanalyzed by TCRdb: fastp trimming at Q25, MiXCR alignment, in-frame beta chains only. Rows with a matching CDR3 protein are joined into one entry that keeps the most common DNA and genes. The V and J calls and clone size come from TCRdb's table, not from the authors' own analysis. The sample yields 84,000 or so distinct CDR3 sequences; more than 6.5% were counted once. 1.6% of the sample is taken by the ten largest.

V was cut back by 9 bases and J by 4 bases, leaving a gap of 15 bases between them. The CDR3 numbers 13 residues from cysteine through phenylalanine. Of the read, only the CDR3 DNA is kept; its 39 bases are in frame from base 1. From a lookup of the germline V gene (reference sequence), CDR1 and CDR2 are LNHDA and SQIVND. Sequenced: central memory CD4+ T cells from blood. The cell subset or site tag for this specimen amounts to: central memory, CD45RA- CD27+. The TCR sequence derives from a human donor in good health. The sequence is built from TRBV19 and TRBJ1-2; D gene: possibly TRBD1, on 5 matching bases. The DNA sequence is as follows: TGTGCCAGGAGACCAGGGACTGGCTATGGCTACACCTTC. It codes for CARRPGTGYGYTF.